The 32 T cell receptor beta chains below were found in one sample sequenced in a study of PD-L1 blockade in urothelial cancer. The data were produced by immunoSEQ multiplex PCR, yet TCRdb's version contains in-frame clones alone and is incomplete. The sample consists of 72,000 or so clones, 86% of them appearing once. The time point: pretreatment peripheral blood. Sequencing used PBMCs, obtained around atezolizumab (anti-PD-L1) treatment. These receptors all stem from a man aged 55 to 70 with urothelial cancer.

The chain uses TRBV27 and TRBJ2-1, with 8 bases identical to TRBD2. Germline CDR1 is MNHEY and CDR2 is SMNVEV (reference sequence). CDR3 length: 19 amino acids. The V gene end was trimmed by 1 base and the J gene end by 4 bases; junction bases not matched to a gene: 15. CDR3 protein: CASSLFWWGGTSTYNEQFF. The CDR3, as DNA: TGTGCCAGCAGTTTATTTTGGTGGGGCGGGACTAGTACGTACAATGAGCAGTTCTTC.

The rearrangement uses TRBV5-1 and TRBJ2-7; 12 bases line up with TRBD2. CDR1 is SGHRS and CDR2 is YFSETQ in the germline V gene. Losses at the gene ends were 4 bases for V and 2 bases for J; bases not matched to a gene: 4. The CDR3 covers 15 residues. Here the CDR3 DNA reads TGCGCCAGCAGCGCTTCTAGCGGGGGGGCCTACGAGCAGTACTTC. Translated, it gives CASSASSGGAYEQYF.

The J gene is TRBJ1-2, the V gene TRBV19; D is uncertain. The germline CDR1 and CDR2 sequences are LNHDA and SQIVND (reference sequence). The CDR3 extends over 15 amino acids. Trimming cost V 6 bases and J 7 bases, with 21 bases left between them. DNA of the CDR3: TGTGCCAGTAGGGCAAGTATGGGCGTTTATTCTGGCTACACCTTC. It encodes CASRASMGVYSGYTF.

This clone was seen just once. The chain's CDR3 is CASSKPSNTDTQYF. In DNA form, the CDR3 reads TGTGCCAGCAGTAAACCCTCTAACACAGATACGCAGTATTTT. V gene TRBV25-1 combines with J gene TRBJ2-3; D is unclear. Per germline, CDR1 MGHDK and CDR2 SYGVNS. V was pared by 5 bases and J by 2 bases, with 11 bases between. The CDR3 has 14 amino acids.

In DNA, the CDR3 is TGTGCCAGCAGTCCCCTATGGGGACAGGGATCCGAGCAGTACTTC. Translated, it gives CASSPLWGQGSEQYF. The rearrangement links TRBV28 to TRBJ2-7; TRBD1 agrees at 9 bases. There are 15 residues in the CDR3. The germline gives CDR1 MDHEN, CDR2 SYDVKM. The V gene end was trimmed by 5 bases and the J gene end by 6 bases; junction bases not matched to a gene: 11.

The rearrangement uses TRBV19 and TRBJ1-1; 10 bases match TRBD1. The junction had 5 bases not matched to a gene; V was cut back by 5 bases and J by 5 bases. This CDR3 region has 14 residues. CDR1 LNHDA and CDR2 SQIVND come from the germline V gene (reference sequence). CDR3 DNA sequence: TGTGCCAGTAGTGCCGGGACAGGGGTTACTGAAGCTTTCTTT. Protein sequence: CASSAGTGVTEAFF. Full variable domain (rest looked up from reference TRBV19 and TRBJ1-1): DGGITQSPKYLFRKEGQNVTLSCEQNLNHDAMYWYRQDPGQGLRLIYYSQIVNDFQKGDIAEGYSVSREKKESFPLTVTSAQKNPTAFYLCASSAGTGVTEAFFGQGTRLTVV.

The J gene is TRBJ1-1, the V gene TRBV7-9; tentatively, D is TRBD1 (5 bases). The germline V gene encodes CDR1 SEHNR and CDR2 FQNEAQ (reference sequence). V dropped 6 bases and J dropped 6 bases, with 14 bases sitting between them. The CDR3 is 13 amino acids. CDR3: CASRGRREPEAFF. The CDR3 DNA follows: TGTGCCAGCAGGGGGCGCAGGGAACCTGAAGCTTTCTTT.

The chain combines TRBV7-2 with TRBJ1-4; D is perhaps TRBD1 (5 bases). V was cut by 1 base and J by 6 bases, with 9 bases left in between. CDR1 and CDR2 from the germline V gene are SGHTA and FQGNSA. The CDR3 runs 14 residues. In DNA, the CDR3 is TGTGCCAGCAGCTTAGGCCAGACAGATGAAAAACTGTTTTTT. This encodes CASSLGQTDEKLFF.

In its sample, this clone was seen many times. The genes are TRBV18 and TRBJ1-2, with 8 bases lining up with TRBD1. The germline gives CDR1 KGHSH, CDR2 LQKENI. This CDR3 is built from 17 residues. Germline trimming cut 4 bases from V and 2 bases from J; bases unmatched to any gene: 12. CDR3 DNA: TGTGCCAGCTCACTAGGAGGGCAGGGGGCCGTAAACTATGGCTACACCTTC. This codes for CASSLGGQGAVNYGYTF.

This clone has only one observation. V and J are TRBV27 and TRBJ1-5, with a tentative D call TRBD1 (5 bases). V lost 10 bases to trimming and J lost 1 base, with 17 bases between them. Germline CDR1 is MNHEY and CDR2 is SMNVEV (reference sequence). There are 15 residues in the CDR3. CDR3 bases: TGTGCCAACCTCCAGGGTCTGGGGAGCAATCAGCCCCAGCATTTT. Residues: CANLQGLGSNQPQHF.

The chain joins TRBV18 to TRBJ1-1; a weak D match, TRBD1 (5 bases). The CDR3 totals 17 residues. Trimming took 6 bases from V and 3 from J, leaving 23 bases between them. Germline CDR1 is KGHSH and CDR2 is LQKENI. The CDR3 here is CASSEGGMAGLDTEAFF. The CDR3 DNA follows: TGTGCCAGCTCCGAGGGCGGGATGGCAGGGTTGGACACTGAAGCTTTCTTT.

By sample fraction, this clone is medium-sized. The gene calls are TRBV2 and TRBJ2-3; the D is unclear. The V end was cut by 5 bases, the J end by 6 bases, with 12 bases between. This CDR3 is built from 13 residues. Germline V gene sequence: CDR1 SNHLY, CDR2 FYNNEI. The CDR3 DNA reads as TGTGCCAGCAGTCCGAACGCTAGGGATACGCAGTATTTT. Translation gives CASSPNARDTQYF.

The table lists this clone with a count of one. This chain joins TRBV5-8 and TRBJ2-1; TRBD1 agrees at 7 bases. The CDR3 covers 15 residues. Germline CDR1 is SGHTS and CDR2 is YDEGEE. Trimming took 0 bases from V and 4 from J; bases not matched to a gene: 4. CDR3 loop: CASSLDRGGYNEQFF. The DNA for the CDR3 is TGTGCCAGCAGCTTGGACAGGGGCGGGTACAATGAGCAGTTCTTC. Based on the CDR3 plus reference TRBV5-8 and TRBJ2-1, the full variable domain is EAGVTQSPTHLIKTRGQQATLRCSPISGHTSVYWYQQALGLGLQFLLWYDEGEERNRGNFPPRFSGRQFPNYSSELNVNALELEDSALYLCASSLDRGGYNEQFFGPGTRLTVL.

The genes are TRBV27 and TRBJ1-3; D gene ambiguous. The germline CDR1 and CDR2 sequences are MNHEY and SMNVEV (reference sequence). The V gene lost 4 bases and the J gene lost 5 bases, with 24 bases spanning the gap. The CDR3 spans 18 residues. The CDR3 here is CASSSIPHGTEQRNTIYF. The CDR3 nucleotides are TGTGCCAGCAGTTCGATACCCCACGGCACGGAGCAACGAAACACCATATATTTT.

This clone came up once. The chain is built from TRBV7-2 and TRBJ1-4; 7 nucleotides match TRBD1. With V trimmed by 5 bases and J by 3 bases, 3 bases remained unmatched. There are 14 residues in the CDR3. Germline V lookup: CDR1 SGHTA, CDR2 FQGNSA. DNA for the CDR3: TGTGCCAGCAGCGACAGGGTTGCTAATGAAAAACTGTTTTTT. Translation gives CASSDRVANEKLFF. Variable domain in full (rest from reference TRBV7-2 and TRBJ1-4): GAGVSQSPSNKVTEKGKDVELRCDPISGHTALYWYRQSLGQGLEFLIYFQGNSAPDKSGLPSDRFSAERTGGSVSTLTIQRTQQEDSAVYLCASSDRVANEKLFFGSGTQLSVL.

The rearrangement joins TRBV5-1 to TRBJ2-1, with 10 bases matching TRBD2. Germline V gene data show CDR1 as SGHRS and CDR2 as YFSETQ. The CDR3 covers 15 residues. Trimming cost V 5 bases and J 9 bases; bases outside gene matches: 11. CDR3 protein: CASSPQAGGQGEQFF. The DNA for the CDR3 is TGCGCCAGCAGTCCCCAAGCGGGGGGGCAAGGTGAGCAGTTCTTC.

The chain links TRBV28 to TRBJ1-5; D may be TRBD1 (5 bases). Germline V gene data show CDR1 as MDHEN and CDR2 as SYDVKM. The CDR3 extends over 12 amino acids. V lost 9 bases, J lost 7 bases, and 13 bases lay in between. The CDR3 nucleotides read TGTGCCAGTCACCAGGGTCTGCAGCCCCAGCATTTT. Protein product: CASHQGLQPQHF.

The chain combines TRBV18 with TRBJ2-7; a weak D match, TRBD2 (5 bases). CDR1 and CDR2 (germline): KGHSH, LQKENI. V was clipped by 3 bases and J by 0 bases, with 6 bases between them. The CDR3 consists of 13 residues. The CDR3 DNA sequence: TGTGCCAGCTCACCGAGCGGCTCCTACGAGCAGTACTTC. Its protein product is CASSPSGSYEQYF.

The V call is TRBV5-4, the J call TRBJ2-7; 9 positions agree with TRBD1. The CDR3 covers 15 residues. The V gene end was trimmed by 1 base and the J gene end by 2 bases; junction bases not matched to a gene: 4. CDR1 SGHNT and CDR2 YYREEE come from the germline V gene (reference sequence). DNA for the CDR3: TGTGCCAGCAGCTTGAGGGACAGGGCGGCCTACGAGCAGTACTTC. Translated: CASSLRDRAAYEQYF. Supplemented by reference TRBV5-4 and TRBJ2-7, the full variable domain reads ETGVTQSPTHLIKTRGQQVTLRCSSQSGHNTVSWYQQALGQGPQFIFQYYREEENGRGNFPPRFSGLQFPNYSSELNVNALELDDSALYLCASSLRDRAAYEQYFGPGTRLTVT.

This clone was detected once. The chain carries TRBV30 and TRBJ1-2; no definite D call. The V end was cut by 0 bases, the J end by 2 bases, with 7 bases between. The germline V gene encodes CDR1 GTSNPN and CDR2 SVGIG (reference sequence). The CDR3 is 13 amino acids. CDR3 in amino acids: CAWSVHGNYGYTF. The CDR3 region has the DNA TGTGCCTGGAGTGTACACGGGAACTATGGCTACACCTTC.

This chain joins TRBV6-5 and TRBJ1-1, with a weak D call TRBD1 (6 bases). The CDR3 contains 15 residues. Per the germline V gene, CDR1 is MNHEY and CDR2 is SVGAGI. Trimming stripped 6 bases from V and 0 bases from J, with 14 bases between. The CDR3 coding sequence is TGTGCCAGCAGGGATGACAGGACGGTGAACACTGAAGCTTTCTTT. Its protein product is CASRDDRTVNTEAFF.

This clone was counted a few times. The chain combines TRBV10-3 with TRBJ2-7; the D is unclear. Germline V gene lookup returns CDR1 ENHRY and CDR2 SYGVKD. V was clipped by 4 bases and J by 2 bases, with 9 bases between them. CDR3 size: 13 residues. CDR3 sequence: CAISVKRAYEQYF. The CDR3 DNA reads TGTGCCATCAGTGTAAAACGGGCCTACGAGCAGTACTTC.

This rearrangement joins TRBV15 to TRBJ1-6; weak D call: TRBD1 (5 bases). The germline V gene encodes CDR1 LNHNV and CDR2 YYDKDF (reference sequence). CDR3 size: 13 residues. V gave up 1 base and J gave up 7 bases, with 5 bases separating them. CDR3 DNA: TGTGCCACCAGCAGAGCAGGGAATTCACCCCTCCACTTT. Amino acids: CATSRAGNSPLHF.

The chain joins TRBV11-2 to TRBJ1-3, with no clear D. V lost 5 bases and J lost 6, with 8 bases in between. The CDR3 is 12 residues long. Germline V CDR1 and CDR2: SGHAT, FQNNGV. The CDR3 spells CASSPLLNTIYF. DNA of the CDR3: TGTGCCAGCAGCCCCCTCCTAAACACCATATATTTT.

The genes are TRBV5-1 and TRBJ2-1; 12 bases map to TRBD2. CDR3 length: 18 amino acids. CDR1 is SGHRS and CDR2 is YFSETQ in the germline V gene. V was clipped by 0 bases and J by 4 bases; unmatched bases: 8. CDR3 sequence: CASSLVSSGGARYNEQFF. The CDR3 DNA reads TGCGCCAGCAGCTTGGTTTCTAGCGGGGGGGCCAGATACAATGAGCAGTTCTTC.

The chain recombines TRBV7-9 with TRBJ1-6, with D unresolved. The CDR3 has 18 residues. Germline-derived CDR1 and CDR2 are SEHNR and FQNEAQ (reference sequence). Trimming pared 2 bases from V and 4 bases from J, leaving 18 bases between. In DNA form, the CDR3 reads TGTGCCAGCAGCTTATTCCAAGGGAGTCGGTTTTATAATTCACCCCTCCACTTT. It codes for CASSLFQGSRFYNSPLHF.

The rearrangement uses TRBV19 and TRBJ2-2; no reliable D call. Germline loops: CDR1 LNHDA, CDR2 SQIVND (reference sequence). This CDR3 has 14 amino acids. V shed 6 bases and J shed 5 bases, with 13 bases lying between them. The CDR3 loop reads CASRRSHRTGELFF. DNA for the CDR3: TGTGCCAGTAGGCGGAGCCATAGGACCGGGGAGCTGTTTTTT.

The chain has TRBV5-4 and TRBJ2-5; 8 nucleotides line up with TRBD1. Germline assignment: CDR1 SGHNT and CDR2 YYREEE (reference sequence). With 4 bases clipped from V and 3 bases from J, the junction kept 5 bases outside the gene matches. CDR3 length: 14 amino acids. The DNA for the CDR3 is TGTGCCAGCAGCCGCGGACAGGGAAAAGAGACCCAGTACTTC. Translating it yields CASSRGQGKETQYF. Complete variable domain (other parts from reference TRBV5-4 and TRBJ2-5): ETGVTQSPTHLIKTRGQQVTLRCSSQSGHNTVSWYQQALGQGPQFIFQYYREEENGRGNFPPRFSGLQFPNYSSELNVNALELDDSALYLCASSRGQGKETQYFGPGTRLLVL.

The V gene is TRBV7-6, the J gene TRBJ2-7; tentatively, D is TRBD2 (5 bases). The V end was cut by 3 bases, the J end by 7 bases, with 10 bases between. CDR1 and CDR2 from the germline V gene are SGHVS and FNYEAQ. This CDR3 contains 12 residues. The CDR3 protein is CASSFRRGEQYF. CDR3 sequence (DNA): TGTGCCAGCAGCTTCCGTAGAGGGGAGCAGTACTTC. The complete variable domain, with remaining parts taken from reference TRBV7-6 and TRBJ2-7, reads GAGVSQSPRYKVTKRGQDVALRCDPISGHVSLYWYRQALGQGPEFLTYFNYEAQQDKSGLPNDRFSAERPEGSISTLTIQRTEQRDSAMYRCASSFRRGEQYFGPGTRLTVT.

In its sample, this clone was seen a few times. The chain carries TRBV5-4 and TRBJ1-6; 9 nucleotides align to TRBD1. The CDR3 loop spans 14 amino acids. With 4 bases clipped from V and 6 bases from J, the junction kept 2 bases outside the gene matches. The germline gives CDR1 SGHNT, CDR2 YYREEE (reference sequence). For the CDR3, the DNA is TGTGCCAGCAGCCTGGGACAGGGTAATTCACCCCTCCACTTT. Encoded protein: CASSLGQGNSPLHF.

This chain links TRBV6-6 with TRBJ1-2; TRBD1 aligns across 8 bases. There are 13 residues in the CDR3. V shed 5 bases, J shed 3 bases, and the junction held 2 bases outside the gene matches. Germline V gives CDR1 MNHNY, CDR2 SVGAGI (reference sequence). CDR3 region: CASSDRGDYGYTF. CDR3 coding DNA: TGTGCCAGCAGTGACAGGGGTGACTATGGCTACACCTTC.

This clone is a singleton in its sample. The genes are TRBV4-1 and TRBJ2-2; maybe TRBD1 (5 bases). Germline V gene data show CDR1 as MGHRA and CDR2 as YSYEKL. V shed 2 bases and J shed 3 bases, with 10 bases lying between them. The CDR3 extends over 15 amino acids. CDR3 coding DNA: TGCGCCAGCAGCCAAACGGGCAGGGACACCGGGGAGCTGTTTTTT. This gives the protein CASSQTGRDTGELFF.